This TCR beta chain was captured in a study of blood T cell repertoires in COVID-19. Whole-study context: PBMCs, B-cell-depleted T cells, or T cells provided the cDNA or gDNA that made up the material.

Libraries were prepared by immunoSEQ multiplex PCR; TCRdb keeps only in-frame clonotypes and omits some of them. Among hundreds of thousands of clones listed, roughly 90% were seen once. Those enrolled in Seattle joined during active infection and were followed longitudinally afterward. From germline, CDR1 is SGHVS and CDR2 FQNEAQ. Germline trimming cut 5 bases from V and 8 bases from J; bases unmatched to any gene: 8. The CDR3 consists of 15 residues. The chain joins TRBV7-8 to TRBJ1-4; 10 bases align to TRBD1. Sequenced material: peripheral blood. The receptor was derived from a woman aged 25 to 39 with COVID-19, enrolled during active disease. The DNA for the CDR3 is TGTGCCAGCAGCCTGGACAGGGGGTGGGACGAAAAACTGTTTTTT. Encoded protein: CASSLDRGWDEKLFF.